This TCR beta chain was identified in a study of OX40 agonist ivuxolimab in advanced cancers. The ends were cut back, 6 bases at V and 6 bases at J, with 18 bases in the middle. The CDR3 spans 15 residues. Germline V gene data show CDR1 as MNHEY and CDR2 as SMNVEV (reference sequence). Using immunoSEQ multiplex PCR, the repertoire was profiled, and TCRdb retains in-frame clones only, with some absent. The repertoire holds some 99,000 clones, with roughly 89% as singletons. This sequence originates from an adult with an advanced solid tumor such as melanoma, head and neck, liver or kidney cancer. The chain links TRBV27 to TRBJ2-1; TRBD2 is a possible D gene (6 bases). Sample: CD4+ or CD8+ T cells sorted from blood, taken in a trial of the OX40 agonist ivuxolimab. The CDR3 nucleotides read TGTGCCAGCAGCCCCCGGGACCTGGGGGGCAATGAGCAGTTCTTC. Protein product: CASSPRDLGGNEQFF.